The T cell receptor (beta chain) under discussion was sequenced for a study of beta chain features in type 1 diabetes. Deletions cut 3 bases from V and 4 bases from J, with 12 bases between. The CDR3 contains 14 residues. CDR1 is MGHDK, CDR2 SYGVNS, per germline. Reverse transcribing all isolated RNA meant expressed TCRB transcripts were sequenced. Generated by immunoSEQ multiplex PCR, the TCRdb table keeps only in-frame clones and is missing some. The sample has about 150,000 clones, almost 8% seen once; the top ten hold 0.5%. Study results and caveats: TCRB CDR3s from Type 1 diabetes patients were moderately but significantly shorter in all four CD4+ subsets.

This clone was counted a few times. What it recognizes is unknown. The chain is built from TRBV25-1 and TRBJ1-2, with a tentative D call TRBD1 (5 bases). The source is a man aged 18 to 30 with type 1 diabetes. Source material: central memory CD4+ T cells from blood. The CDR3 nucleotides read TGTGCCAGCAGTGATCATGAAAGGGGCTATGGCTACACCTTC. Its protein product is CASSDHERGYGYTF.